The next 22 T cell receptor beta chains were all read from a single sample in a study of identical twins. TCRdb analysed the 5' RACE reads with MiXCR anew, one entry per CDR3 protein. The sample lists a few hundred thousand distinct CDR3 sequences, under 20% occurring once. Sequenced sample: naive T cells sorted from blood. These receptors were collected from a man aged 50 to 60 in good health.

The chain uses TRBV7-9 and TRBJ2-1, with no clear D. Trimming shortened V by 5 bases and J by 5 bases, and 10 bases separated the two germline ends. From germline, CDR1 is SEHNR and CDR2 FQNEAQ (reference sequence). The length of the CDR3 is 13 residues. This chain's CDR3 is CASSLGIDNEQFF. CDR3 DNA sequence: TGTGCCAGCAGCCTGGGGATCGACAATGAGCAGTTCTTC. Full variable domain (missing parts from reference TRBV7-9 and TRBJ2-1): DTGVSQNPRHKITKRGQNVTFRCDPISEHNRLYWYRQTLGQGPEFLTYFQNEAQLEKSRLLSDRFSAERPKGSFSTLEIQRTEQGDSAMYLCASSLGIDNEQFFGPGTRLTVL.

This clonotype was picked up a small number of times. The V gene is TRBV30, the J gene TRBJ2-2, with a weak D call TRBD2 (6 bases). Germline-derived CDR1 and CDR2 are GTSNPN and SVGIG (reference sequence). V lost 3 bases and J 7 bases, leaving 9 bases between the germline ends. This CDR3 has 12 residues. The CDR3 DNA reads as TGTGCCTGGAGCGGGGGATTCGGGGAGCTGTTTTTT. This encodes CAWSGGFGELFF.

The CDR3 spells CASSRGTSGGNEQFF. CDR3 sequence (DNA): TGCGCCAGCAGCCGCGGGACTAGCGGGGGTAATGAGCAGTTCTTC. The chain has TRBV5-1 and TRBJ2-1, with 14 nucleotides matching TRBD2. CDR1 and CDR2 (germline): SGHRS, YFSETQ. V lost 4 bases to trimming and J lost 7 bases; unmatched junction nucleotides: 4. The CDR3 consists of 15 residues.

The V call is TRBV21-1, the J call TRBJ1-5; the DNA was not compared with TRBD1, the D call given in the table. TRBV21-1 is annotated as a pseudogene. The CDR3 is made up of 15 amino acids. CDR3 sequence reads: CASSKCPSGDQPQHF. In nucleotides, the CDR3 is TGTGCCAGCAGCAAATGTCCTTCGGGGGATCAGCCCCAGCATTTT.

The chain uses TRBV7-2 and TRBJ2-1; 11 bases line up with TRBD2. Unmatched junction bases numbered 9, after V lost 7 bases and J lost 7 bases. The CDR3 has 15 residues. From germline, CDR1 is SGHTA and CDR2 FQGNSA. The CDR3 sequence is CASNVGTSGANEQFF. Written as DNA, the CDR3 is TGTGCCAGCAACGTCGGGACTAGCGGAGCGAATGAGCAGTTCTTC.

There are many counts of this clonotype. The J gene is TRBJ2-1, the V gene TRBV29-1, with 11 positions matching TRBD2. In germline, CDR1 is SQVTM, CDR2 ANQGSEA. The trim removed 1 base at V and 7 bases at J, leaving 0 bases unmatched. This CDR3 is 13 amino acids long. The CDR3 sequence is CSVEGTSGNEQFF. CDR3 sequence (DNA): TGCAGCGTTGAAGGGACTAGCGGGAATGAGCAGTTCTTC.

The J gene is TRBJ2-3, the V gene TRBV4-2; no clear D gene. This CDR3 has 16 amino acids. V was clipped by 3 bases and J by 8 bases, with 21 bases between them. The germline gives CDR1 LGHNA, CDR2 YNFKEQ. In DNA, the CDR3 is TGTGCCAGCAGCCACGATCTGAAATTGACACCGGTTACGCAGTATTTT. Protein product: CASSHDLKLTPVTQYF.

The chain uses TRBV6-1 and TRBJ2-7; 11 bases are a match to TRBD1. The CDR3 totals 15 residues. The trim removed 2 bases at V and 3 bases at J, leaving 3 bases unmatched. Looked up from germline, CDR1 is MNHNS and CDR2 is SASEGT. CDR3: CASSEHGTGGYEQYF. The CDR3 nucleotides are TGTGCCAGCAGTGAACACGGGACAGGGGGCTACGAGCAGTACTTC.

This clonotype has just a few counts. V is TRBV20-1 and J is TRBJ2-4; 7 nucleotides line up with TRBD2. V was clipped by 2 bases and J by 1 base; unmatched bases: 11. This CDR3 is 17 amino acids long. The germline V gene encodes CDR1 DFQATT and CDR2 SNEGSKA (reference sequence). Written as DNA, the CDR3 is TGCAGTGCTAGAACCAGGGCTGGGCGGGAGGCCAAAAACATTCAGTACTTC. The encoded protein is CSARTRAGREAKNIQYF.

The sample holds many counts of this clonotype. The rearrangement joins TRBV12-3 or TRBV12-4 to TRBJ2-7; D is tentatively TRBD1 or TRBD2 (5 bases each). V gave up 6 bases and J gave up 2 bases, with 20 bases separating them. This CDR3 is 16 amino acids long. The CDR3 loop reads CASSPQGTAHTYEQYF. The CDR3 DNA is TGTGCCAGCAGCCCTCAAGGGACCGCACACACCTACGAGCAGTACTTC.

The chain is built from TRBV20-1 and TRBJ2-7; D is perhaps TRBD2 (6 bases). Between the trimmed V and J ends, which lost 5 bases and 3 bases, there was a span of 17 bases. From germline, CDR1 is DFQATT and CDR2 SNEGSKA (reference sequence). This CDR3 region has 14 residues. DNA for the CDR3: TGCAGTGCTGGGAACTCCGGGAGATACTACGAGCAGTACTTC. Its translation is CSAGNSGRYYEQYF.

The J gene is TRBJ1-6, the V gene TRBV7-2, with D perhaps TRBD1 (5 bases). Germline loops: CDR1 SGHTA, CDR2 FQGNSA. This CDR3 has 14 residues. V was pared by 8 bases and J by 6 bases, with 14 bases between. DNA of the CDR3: TGTGCCAGCTCCTGGGGGATGGGTAATTCACCCCTCCACTTT. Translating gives CASSWGMGNSPLHF.

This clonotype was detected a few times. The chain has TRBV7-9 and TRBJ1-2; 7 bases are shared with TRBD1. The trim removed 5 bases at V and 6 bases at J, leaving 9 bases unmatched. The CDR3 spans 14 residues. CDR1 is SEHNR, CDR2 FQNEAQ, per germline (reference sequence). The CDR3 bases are TGTGCCAGCAGCCCTGGGACAGCTCTCGATGGCTACACCTTC. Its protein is CASSPGTALDGYTF.

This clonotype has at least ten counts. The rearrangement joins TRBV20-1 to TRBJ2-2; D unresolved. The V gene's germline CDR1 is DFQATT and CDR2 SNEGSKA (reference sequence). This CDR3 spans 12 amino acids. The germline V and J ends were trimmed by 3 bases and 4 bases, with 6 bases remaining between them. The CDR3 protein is CSASRGTGELFF. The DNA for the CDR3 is TGCAGTGCTAGCCGAGGCACCGGGGAGCTGTTTTTT.

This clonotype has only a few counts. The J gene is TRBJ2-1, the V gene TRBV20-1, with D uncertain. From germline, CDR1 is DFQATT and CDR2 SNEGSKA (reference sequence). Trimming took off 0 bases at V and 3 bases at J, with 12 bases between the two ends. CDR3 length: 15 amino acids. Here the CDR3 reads CSARDLNGYYNEQFF. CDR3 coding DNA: TGCAGTGCTAGAGATTTGAACGGTTACTACAATGAGCAGTTCTTC.

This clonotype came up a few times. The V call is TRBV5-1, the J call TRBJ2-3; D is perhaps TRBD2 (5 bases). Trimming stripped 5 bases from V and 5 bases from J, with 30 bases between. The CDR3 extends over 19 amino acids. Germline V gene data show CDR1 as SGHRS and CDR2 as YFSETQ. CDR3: CASSSSTSWETPSRDTQYF. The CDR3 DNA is TGCGCCAGCAGTTCCTCAACTTCTTGGGAGACCCCTTCGAGAGATACGCAGTATTTT.

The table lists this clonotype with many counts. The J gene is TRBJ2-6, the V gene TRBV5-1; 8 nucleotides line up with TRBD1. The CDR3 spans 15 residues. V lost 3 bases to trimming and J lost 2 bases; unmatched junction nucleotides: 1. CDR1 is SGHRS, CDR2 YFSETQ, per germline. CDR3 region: CASSSQGAGANVLTF. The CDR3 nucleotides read TGCGCCAGCAGCTCACAGGGGGCTGGGGCCAACGTCCTGACTTTC.

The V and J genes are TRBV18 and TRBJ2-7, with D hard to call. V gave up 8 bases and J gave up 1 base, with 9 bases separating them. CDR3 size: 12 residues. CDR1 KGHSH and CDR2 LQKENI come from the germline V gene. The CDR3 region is CASRSESYEQYF. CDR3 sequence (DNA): TGTGCCAGCCGAAGCGAGTCCTACGAGCAGTACTTC.

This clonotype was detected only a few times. The CDR3 spells CASSVGGTVTDTQYF. The DNA of the CDR3 is TGCGCCAGCAGTGTTGGGGGGACCGTCACAGATACGCAGTATTTT. V and J are TRBV10-2 and TRBJ2-3; weak D call: TRBD2 (6 bases). CDR1 and CDR2 (germline): WSHSY, SAAADI. V lost 4 bases and J 2 bases, leaving 13 bases between the germline ends. The length of the CDR3 is 15 residues.

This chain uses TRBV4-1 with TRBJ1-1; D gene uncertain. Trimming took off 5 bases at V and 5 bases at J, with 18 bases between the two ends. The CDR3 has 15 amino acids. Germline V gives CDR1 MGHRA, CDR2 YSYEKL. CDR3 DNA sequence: TGCGCCAGCAGCGGACTCCCCGGAGCTCTTACTGAAGCTTTCTTT. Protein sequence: CASSGLPGALTEAFF.

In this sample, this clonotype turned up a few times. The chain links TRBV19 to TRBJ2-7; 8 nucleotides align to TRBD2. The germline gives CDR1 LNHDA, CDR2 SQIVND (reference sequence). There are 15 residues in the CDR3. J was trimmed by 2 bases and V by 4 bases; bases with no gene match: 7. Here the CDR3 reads CASSTSGTSPYEQYF. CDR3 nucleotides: TGTGCCAGTAGTACCTCCGGGACTAGTCCCTACGAGCAGTACTTC. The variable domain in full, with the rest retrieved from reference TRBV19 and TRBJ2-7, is DGGITQSPKYLFRKEGQNVTLSCEQNLNHDAMYWYRQDPGQGLRLIYYSQIVNDFQKGDIAEGYSVSREKKESFPLTVTSAQKNPTAFYLCASSTSGTSPYEQYFGPGTRLTVT.

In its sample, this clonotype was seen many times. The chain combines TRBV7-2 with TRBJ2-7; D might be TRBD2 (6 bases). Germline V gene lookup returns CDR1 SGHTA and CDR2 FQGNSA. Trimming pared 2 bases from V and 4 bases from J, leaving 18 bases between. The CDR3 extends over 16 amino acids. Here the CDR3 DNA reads TGTGCCAGCAGCTTAAATTTCTTTGGTAGCGGTTACGAGCAGTACTTC. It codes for CASSLNFFGSGYEQYF.